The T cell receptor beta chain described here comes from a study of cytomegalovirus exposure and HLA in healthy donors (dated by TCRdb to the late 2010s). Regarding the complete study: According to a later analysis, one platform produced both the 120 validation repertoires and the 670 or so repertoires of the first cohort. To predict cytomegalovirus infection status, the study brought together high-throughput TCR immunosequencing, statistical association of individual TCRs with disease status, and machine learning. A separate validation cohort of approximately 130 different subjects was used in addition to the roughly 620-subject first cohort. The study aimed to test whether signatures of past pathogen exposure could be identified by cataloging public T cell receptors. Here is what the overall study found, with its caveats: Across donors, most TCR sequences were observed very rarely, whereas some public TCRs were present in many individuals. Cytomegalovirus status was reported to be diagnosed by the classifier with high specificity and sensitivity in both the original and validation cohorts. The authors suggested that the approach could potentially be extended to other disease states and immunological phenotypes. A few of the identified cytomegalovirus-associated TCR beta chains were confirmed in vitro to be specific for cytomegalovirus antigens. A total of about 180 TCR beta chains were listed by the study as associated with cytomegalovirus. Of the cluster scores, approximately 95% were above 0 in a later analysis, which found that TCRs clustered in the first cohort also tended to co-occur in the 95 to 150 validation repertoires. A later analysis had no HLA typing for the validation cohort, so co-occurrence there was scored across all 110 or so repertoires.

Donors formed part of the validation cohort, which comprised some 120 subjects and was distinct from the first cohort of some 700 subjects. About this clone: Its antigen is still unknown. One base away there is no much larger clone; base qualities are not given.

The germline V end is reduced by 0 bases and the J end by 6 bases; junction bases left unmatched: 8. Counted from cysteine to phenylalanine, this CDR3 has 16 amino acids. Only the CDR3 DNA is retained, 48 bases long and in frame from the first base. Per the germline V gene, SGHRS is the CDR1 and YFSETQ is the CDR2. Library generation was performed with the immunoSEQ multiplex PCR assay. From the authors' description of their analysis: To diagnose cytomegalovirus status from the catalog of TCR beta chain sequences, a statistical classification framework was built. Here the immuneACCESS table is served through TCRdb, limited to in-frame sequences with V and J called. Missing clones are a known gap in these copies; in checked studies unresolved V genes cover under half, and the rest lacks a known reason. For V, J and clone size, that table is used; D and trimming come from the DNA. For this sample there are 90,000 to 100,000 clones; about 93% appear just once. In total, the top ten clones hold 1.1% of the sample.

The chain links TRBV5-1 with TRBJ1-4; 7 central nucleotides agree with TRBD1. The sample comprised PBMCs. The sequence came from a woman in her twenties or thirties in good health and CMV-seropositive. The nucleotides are TGCGCCAGCAGCTTGGGGGTCGGGACAGTAGATGAAAAACTGTTTTTT. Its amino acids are CASSLGVGTVDEKLFF.